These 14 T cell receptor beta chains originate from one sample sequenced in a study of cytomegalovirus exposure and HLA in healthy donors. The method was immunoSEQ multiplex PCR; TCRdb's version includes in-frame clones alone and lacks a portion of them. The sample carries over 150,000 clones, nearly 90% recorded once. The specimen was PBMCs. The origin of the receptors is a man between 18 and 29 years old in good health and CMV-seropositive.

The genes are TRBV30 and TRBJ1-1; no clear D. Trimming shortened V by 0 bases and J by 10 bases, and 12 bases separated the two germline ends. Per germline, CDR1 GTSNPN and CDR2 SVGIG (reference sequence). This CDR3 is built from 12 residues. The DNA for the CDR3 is TGTGCCTGGAGTGTATCCGGGTTGATAGCTTTCTTT. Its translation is CAWSVSGLIAFF.

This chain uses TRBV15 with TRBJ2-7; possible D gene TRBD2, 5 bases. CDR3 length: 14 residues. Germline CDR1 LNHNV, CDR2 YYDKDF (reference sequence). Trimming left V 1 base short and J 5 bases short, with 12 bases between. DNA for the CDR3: TGTGCCACCAGCAGAGTCACTAGTTACGACGAGCAGTACTTC. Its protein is CATSRVTSYDEQYF.

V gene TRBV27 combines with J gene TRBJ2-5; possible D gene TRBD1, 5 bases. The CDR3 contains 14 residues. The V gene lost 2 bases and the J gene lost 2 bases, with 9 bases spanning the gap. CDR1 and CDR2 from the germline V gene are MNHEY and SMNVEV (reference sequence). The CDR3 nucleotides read TGTGCCAGCAGTTTAGGGGCGGATCAAGAGACCCAGTACTTC. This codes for CASSLGADQETQYF.

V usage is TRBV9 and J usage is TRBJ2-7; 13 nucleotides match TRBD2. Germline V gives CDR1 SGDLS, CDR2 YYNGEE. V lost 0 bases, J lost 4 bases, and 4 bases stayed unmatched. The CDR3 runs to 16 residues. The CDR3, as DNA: TGTGCCAGCAGCGTAGGACTAGCGGGAGGAAGGTACGAGCAGTACTTC. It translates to CASSVGLAGGRYEQYF. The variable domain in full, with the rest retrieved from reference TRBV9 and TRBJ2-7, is DSGVTQTPKHLITATGQRVTLRCSPRSGDLSVYWYQQSLDQGLQFLIQYYNGEERAKGNILERFSAQQFPDLHSELNLSSLELGDSALYFCASSVGLAGGRYEQYFGPGTRLTVT.

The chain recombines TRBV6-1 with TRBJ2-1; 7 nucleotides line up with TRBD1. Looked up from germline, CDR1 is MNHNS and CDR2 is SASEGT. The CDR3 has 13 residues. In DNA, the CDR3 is TGTGCTGCCCGGGACAGCGGAAACAATGAGCAGTTCTTC. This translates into CAARDSGNNEQFF.

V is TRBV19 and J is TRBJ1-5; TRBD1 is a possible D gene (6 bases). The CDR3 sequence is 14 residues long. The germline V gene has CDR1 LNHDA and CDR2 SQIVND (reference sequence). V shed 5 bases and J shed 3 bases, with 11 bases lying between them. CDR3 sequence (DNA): TGTGCCAGTAGTCAACAGGGTACCAATCAGCCCCAGCATTTT. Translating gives CASSQQGTNQPQHF.

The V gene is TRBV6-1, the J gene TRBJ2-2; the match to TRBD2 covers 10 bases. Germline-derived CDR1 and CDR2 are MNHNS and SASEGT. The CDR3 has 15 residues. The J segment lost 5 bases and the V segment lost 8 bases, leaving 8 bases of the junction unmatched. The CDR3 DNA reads TGTGCCAGCTATAGGACTAGCGGAGGGACCGGGGAGCTGTTTTTT. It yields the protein CASYRTSGGTGELFF.

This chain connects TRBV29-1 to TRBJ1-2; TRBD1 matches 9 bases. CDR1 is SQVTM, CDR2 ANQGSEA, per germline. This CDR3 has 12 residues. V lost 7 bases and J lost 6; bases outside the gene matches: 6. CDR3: CSAWTGVDGYTF. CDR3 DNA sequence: TGCAGCGCCTGGACAGGGGTTGATGGCTACACCTTC.

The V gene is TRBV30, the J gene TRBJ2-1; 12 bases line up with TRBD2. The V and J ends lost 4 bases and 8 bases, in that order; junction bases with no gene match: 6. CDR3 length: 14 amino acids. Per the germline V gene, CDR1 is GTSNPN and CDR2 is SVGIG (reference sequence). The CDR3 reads CAWMGGTSGYEQFF. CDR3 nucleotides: TGTGCCTGGATGGGGGGGACTAGCGGGTATGAGCAGTTCTTC.

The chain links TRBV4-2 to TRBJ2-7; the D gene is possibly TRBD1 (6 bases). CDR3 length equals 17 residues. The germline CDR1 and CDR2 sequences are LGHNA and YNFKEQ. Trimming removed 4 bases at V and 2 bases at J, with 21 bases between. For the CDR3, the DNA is TGTGCCAGCAGCCTGCGACTTGGTATCGGACAGACCTACGAGCAGTACTTC. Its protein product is CASSLRLGIGQTYEQYF.

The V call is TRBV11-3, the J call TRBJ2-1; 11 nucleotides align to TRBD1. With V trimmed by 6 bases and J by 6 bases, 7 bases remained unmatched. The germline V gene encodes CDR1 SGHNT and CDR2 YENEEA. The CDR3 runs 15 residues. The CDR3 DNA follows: TGTGCCAGCAGTTCCGGGACAGGGGGGACCAATGAGCAGTTCTTC. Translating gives CASSSGTGGTNEQFF.

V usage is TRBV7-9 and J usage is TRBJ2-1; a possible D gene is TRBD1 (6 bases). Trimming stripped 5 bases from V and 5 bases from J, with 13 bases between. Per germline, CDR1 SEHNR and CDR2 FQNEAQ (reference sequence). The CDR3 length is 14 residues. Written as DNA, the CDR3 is TGTGCCAGCAGCCATGGACAGACCCACAATGAGCAGTTCTTC. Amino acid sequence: CASSHGQTHNEQFF.

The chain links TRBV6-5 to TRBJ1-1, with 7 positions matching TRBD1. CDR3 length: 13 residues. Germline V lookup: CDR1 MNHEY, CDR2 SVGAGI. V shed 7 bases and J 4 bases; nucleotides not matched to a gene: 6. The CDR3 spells CASTRGSGTEAFF. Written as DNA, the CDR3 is TGTGCCAGCACCAGGGGGTCCGGCACTGAAGCTTTCTTT.

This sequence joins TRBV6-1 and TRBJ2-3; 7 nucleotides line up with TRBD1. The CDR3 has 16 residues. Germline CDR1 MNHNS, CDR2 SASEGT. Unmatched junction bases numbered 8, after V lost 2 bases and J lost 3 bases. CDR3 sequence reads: CASSERSTGRTDTQYF. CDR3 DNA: TGTGCCAGCAGTGAAAGGTCGACAGGGAGAACAGATACGCAGTATTTT.